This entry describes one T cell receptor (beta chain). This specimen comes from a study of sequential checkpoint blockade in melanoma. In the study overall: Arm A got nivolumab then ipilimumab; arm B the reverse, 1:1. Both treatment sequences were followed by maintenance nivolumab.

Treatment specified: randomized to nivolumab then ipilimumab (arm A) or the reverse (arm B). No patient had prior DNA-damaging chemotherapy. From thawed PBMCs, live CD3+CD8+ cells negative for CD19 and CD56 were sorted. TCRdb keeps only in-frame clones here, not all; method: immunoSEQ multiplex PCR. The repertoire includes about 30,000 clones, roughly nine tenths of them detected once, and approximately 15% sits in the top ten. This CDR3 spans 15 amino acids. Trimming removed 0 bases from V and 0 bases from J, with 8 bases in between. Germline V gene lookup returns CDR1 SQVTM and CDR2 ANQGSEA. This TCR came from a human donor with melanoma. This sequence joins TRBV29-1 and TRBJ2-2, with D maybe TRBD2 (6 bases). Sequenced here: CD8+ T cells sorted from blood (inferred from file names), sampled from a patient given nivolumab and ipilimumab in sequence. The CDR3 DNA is TGCAGCGTTGAAGACGGGAGTTCGAACACCGGGGAGCTGTTTTTT. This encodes CSVEDGSSNTGELFF.